This T cell receptor beta chain was sequenced for a study of multiple sclerosis patients with progressive multifocal leukoencephalopathy. Only in-frame clones appear in the TCRdb table, and some are missing; sequencing was by immunoSEQ multiplex PCR. The table includes about 30,000 clones, 90% to 95% detected once. V shed 2 bases and J shed 4 bases, with 10 bases lying between them. CDR3 length equals 14 residues. Germline V gene lookup returns CDR1 KGHSH and CDR2 LQKENI. Documented time point: before natalizumab initiation. General observations from the study: At PML onset, no shared TRBV or TRBJ gene usage was seen.

Turning to this clone: As yet, its antigen is unknown.

The chain is built from TRBV18 and TRBJ2-3; no clear D gene. Specimen: PBMCs. This sequence originates from a man aged 25-45 years with multiple sclerosis. The CDR3 loop reads CASSPTDASDTQYF. CDR3 nucleotides: TGTGCCAGCTCACCAACCGACGCCTCAGATACGCAGTATTTT.